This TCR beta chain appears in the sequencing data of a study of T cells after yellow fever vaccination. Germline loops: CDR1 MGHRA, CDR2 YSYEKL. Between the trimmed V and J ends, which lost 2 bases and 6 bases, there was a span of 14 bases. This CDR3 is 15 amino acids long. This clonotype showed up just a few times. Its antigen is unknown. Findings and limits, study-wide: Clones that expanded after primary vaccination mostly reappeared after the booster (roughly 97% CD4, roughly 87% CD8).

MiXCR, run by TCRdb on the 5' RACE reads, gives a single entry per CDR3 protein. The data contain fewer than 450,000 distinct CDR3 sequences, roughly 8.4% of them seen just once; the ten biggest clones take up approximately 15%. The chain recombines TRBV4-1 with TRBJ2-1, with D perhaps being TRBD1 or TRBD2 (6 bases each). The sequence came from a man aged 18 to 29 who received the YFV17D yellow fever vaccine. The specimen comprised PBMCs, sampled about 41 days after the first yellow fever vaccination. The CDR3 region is CASSQRRGSVNEQFF. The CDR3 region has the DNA TGCGCCAGCAGCCAAAGGAGGGGGAGTGTCAATGAGCAGTTCTTC.